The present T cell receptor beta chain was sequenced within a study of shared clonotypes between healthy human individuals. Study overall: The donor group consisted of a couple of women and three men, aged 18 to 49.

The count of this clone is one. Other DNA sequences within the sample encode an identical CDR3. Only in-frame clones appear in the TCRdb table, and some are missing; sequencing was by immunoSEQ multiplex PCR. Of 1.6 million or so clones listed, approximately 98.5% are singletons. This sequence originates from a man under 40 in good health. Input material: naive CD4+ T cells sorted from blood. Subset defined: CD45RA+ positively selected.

Here the CDR3 DNA reads TGTGCCAGCAGCGTTTTGGCCCTCACAGATACGCAGTATTTT. Protein product: CASSVLALTDTQYF. The chain has TRBV9 and TRBJ2-3; D unresolved. Germline CDR1 and CDR2: SGDLS and YYNGEE. This CDR3 region has 14 residues. The germline V and J ends were trimmed by 2 bases and 2 bases, with 9 bases remaining between them.